These 2 T cell receptor beta chains were sequenced from one sample in a study of graft-versus-host responses after intestinal transplantation. This table comes from immunoSEQ multiplex PCR, and its TCRdb copy is limited to in-frame clones, with some not included. The table records 90,000 to 100,000 clones, around 88% of them present only once. The sequencing here drew on PBMCs, taken 255 days after intestinal transplant. Receptor source: a human patient who received an intestinal transplant, so some T cells may come from the graft donor.

The genes are TRBV5-5 and TRBJ1-2; D gene uncertain. The ends were cut back, 0 bases at V and 2 bases at J, with 5 bases in the middle. The CDR3 is made up of 13 amino acids. Germline CDR1 reads SGHKS; CDR2 reads YYEKEE (reference sequence). The CDR3 nucleotides are TGTGCCAGCAGCTTGGCAGACAACTATGGCTACACCTTC. Its protein is CASSLADNYGYTF. The whole variable domain, remainder taken from reference TRBV5-5 and TRBJ1-2, is DAGVTQSPTHLIKTRGQQVTLRCSPISGHKSVSWYQQVLGQGPQFIFQYYEKEERGRGNFPDRFSARQFPNYSSELNVNALLLGDSALYLCASSLADNYGYTFGSGTRLTVV.

The rearrangement links TRBV7-2 to TRBJ2-1, with D unresolved. The V gene's germline CDR1 is SGHTA and CDR2 FQGNSA. The CDR3 contains 13 residues. The V gene lost 1 base and the J gene lost 10 bases, with 11 bases spanning the gap. For the CDR3, the DNA is TGTGCCAGCAGCTTAGGTCGCCAGACGGAGCAGTTCTTC. This sequence encodes CASSLGRQTEQFF.